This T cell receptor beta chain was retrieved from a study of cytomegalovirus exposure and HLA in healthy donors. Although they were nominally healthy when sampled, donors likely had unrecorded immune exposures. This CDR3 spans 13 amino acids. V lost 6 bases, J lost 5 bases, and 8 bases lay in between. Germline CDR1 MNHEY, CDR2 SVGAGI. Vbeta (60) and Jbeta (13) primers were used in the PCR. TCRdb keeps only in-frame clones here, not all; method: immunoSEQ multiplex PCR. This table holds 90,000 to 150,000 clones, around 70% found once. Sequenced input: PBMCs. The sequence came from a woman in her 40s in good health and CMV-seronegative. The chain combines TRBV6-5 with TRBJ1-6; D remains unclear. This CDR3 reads CASSLGHNSPLHF. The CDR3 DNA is TGTGCCAGCAGCTTGGGCCATAATTCACCCCTCCACTTT.